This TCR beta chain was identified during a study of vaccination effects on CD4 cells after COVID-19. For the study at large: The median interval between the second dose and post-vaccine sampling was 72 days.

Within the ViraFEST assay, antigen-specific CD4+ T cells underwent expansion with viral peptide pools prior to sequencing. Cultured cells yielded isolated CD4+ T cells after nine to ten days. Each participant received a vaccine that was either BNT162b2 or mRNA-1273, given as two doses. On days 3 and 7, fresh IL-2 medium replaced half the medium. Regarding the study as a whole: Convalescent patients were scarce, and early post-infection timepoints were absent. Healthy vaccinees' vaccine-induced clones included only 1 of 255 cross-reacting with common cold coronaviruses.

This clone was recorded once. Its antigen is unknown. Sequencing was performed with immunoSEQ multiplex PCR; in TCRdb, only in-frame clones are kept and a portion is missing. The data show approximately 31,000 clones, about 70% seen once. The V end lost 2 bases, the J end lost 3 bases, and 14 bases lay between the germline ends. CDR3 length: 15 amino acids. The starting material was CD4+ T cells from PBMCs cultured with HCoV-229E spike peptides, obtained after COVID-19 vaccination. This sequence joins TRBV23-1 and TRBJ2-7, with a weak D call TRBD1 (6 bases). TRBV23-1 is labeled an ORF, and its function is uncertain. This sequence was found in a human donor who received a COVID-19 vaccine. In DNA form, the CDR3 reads TGCGCCAGCAGTCAAACCCGACAGACAGGCTACGAGCAGTACTTC. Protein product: CASSQTRQTGYEQYF.